This TCR beta chain is drawn from a study of Ad26.COV2.S vaccination and SARS-CoV-2 variants. There are 15 residues in the CDR3. CDR1 is SGHRS, CDR2 YFSETQ, per germline. Trimming pared 1 base from V and 4 bases from J, leaving 14 bases between. The treatment here: around 19 received Ad26.COV2.S at low or high dose, single or two shots; roughly five received placebo; per-sample allocation not given. Specimens were obtained on day 63 following the first vaccine or placebo injection. Profiled with immunoSEQ multiplex PCR; TCRdb holds only in-frame clones, not every one. The sample lists a few hundred thousand clones, 75% to 95% occurring once.

The source is a person aged 18-60 years who received the Ad26.COV2.S COVID-19 vaccine or a placebo. The chain links TRBV5-1 to TRBJ1-2, with a tentative D call TRBD1 (6 bases). Material: peripheral blood, obtained in a trial of Ad26.COV2.S vaccine versus placebo. The chain's CDR3 is CASSLSGQQVYGYTF. The DNA for the CDR3 is TGCGCCAGCAGCTTGAGCGGACAGCAAGTCTATGGCTACACCTTC. Complete variable domain (other parts from reference TRBV5-1 and TRBJ1-2): KAGVTQTPRYLIKTRGQQVTLSCSPISGHRSVSWYQQTPGQGLQFLFEYFSETQRNKGNFPGRFSGRQFSNSRSEMNVSTLELGDSALYLCASSLSGQQVYGYTFGSGTRLTVV.